Below are 30 T cell receptor beta chains sequenced from a single sample in a study of identical twins. A single record per CDR3 protein comes from TCRdb applying MiXCR to the 5' RACE reads. The table lists about 490,000 distinct CDR3 sequences, 15% of them singletons. The same data also went into a second study, on yellow fever vaccine responses in identical twins.

The sample taken for sequencing was CD4+ T cells sorted from blood. The receptors derive from a woman under 30 in good health.

The chain has TRBV9 and TRBJ2-1; the D gene is possibly TRBD2 (5 bases). The V and J ends lost 2 bases and 1 base respectively, with 10 bases between them. The CDR3 totals 15 residues. Germline values: CDR1 SGDLS, CDR2 YYNGEE. Here the CDR3 reads CASSVQDWSYNEQFF. DNA for the CDR3: TGTGCCAGCAGCGTCCAGGACTGGTCCTACAATGAGCAGTTCTTC.

This clonotype has only a few counts. This chain connects TRBV12-3 or TRBV12-4 to TRBJ2-6; D tentatively reads TRBD1 or TRBD2 (5 bases each). V was pared by 6 bases and J by 0 bases, with 15 bases between. This CDR3 region has 17 residues. CDR3 nucleotides: TGTGCCAGCAGGGCAGGGAAGGGGAGCTCTGGGGCCAACGTCCTGACTTTC. This gives the protein CASRAGKGSSGANVLTF.

V is TRBV27 and J is TRBJ1-1, with a tentative D call TRBD1 (5 bases). V gave up 0 bases and J gave up 0 bases, with 11 bases separating them. Germline values: CDR1 MNHEY, CDR2 SMNVEV (reference sequence). The CDR3 sequence is 16 residues long. The CDR3 DNA reads as TGTGCCAGCAGTTTATCTCAGGGACTAATGAACACTGAAGCTTTCTTT. As protein: CASSLSQGLMNTEAFF.

The chain couples TRBV10-3 to TRBJ2-3; D ambiguous. This CDR3 contains 14 residues. Germline V gene lookup returns CDR1 ENHRY and CDR2 SYGVKD. V was shortened by 8 bases and J by 2 bases, with 14 bases between the two germline ends. The CDR3 DNA is TGTGCCATCTGGGCCAAGGAAACCACAGATACGCAGTATTTT. This encodes CAIWAKETTDTQYF.

This clonotype was detected a few times. The V call is TRBV6-2 or TRBV6-3, the J call TRBJ2-1; no definite D call. The CDR3 has 14 residues. CDR1 and CDR2 (germline): MNHEY, SVGEGT. Trimming removed 9 bases at V and 8 bases at J, with 20 bases between. The CDR3 nucleotides are TGTGCCAGTACGAGGCAGCGACTCGAAGATGAGCAGTTCTTC. This gives the protein CASTRQRLEDEQFF.

In its sample, this clonotype was seen a few times. The chain uses TRBV2 and TRBJ2-2; D not certain. Trimming pared 2 bases from V and 4 bases from J, leaving 26 bases between. The CDR3 runs to 20 residues. The germline V gene has CDR1 SNHLY and CDR2 FYNNEI. The DNA for the CDR3 is TGTGCCAGCAGTGAAAGTCGGTTGGTGACTCAGAGAATTCGCACCGGGGAGCTGTTTTTT. Encoded protein: CASSESRLVTQRIRTGELFF.

The chain couples TRBV5-1 to TRBJ2-1, with 9 bases fitting TRBD2. This CDR3 contains 15 residues. The V segment lost 0 bases and the J segment 8 bases; nucleotides outside the gene matches: 6. Germline V gene sequence: CDR1 SGHRS, CDR2 YFSETQ. Written as DNA, the CDR3 is TGCGCCAGCAGCTTGGGGCTAGCGGGACGCCATGAGCAGTTCTTC. Protein: CASSLGLAGRHEQFF.

The rearrangement uses TRBV20-1 and TRBJ2-1; D perhaps matches TRBD1 (5 bases). The V end was cut by 0 bases, the J end by 6 bases, with 15 bases between. Per germline, CDR1 DFQATT and CDR2 SNEGSKA (reference sequence). The CDR3 contains 15 residues. CDR3 amino acids: CSARDNQGRVNEQFF. Written as DNA, the CDR3 is TGCAGTGCTAGAGATAACCAGGGAAGGGTCAATGAGCAGTTCTTC.

The rearrangement joins TRBV3-1 to TRBJ2-7; 12 bases align to TRBD2. The CDR3 covers 15 residues. Germline V CDR1 and CDR2: LGHDT, YNNKEL (reference sequence). J lost 5 bases, V lost 3 bases, and 5 bases had no gene match. The CDR3 bases are TGTGCCAGCAGCCATCGGACTAGCGGGAACCACGAGCAGTACTTC. Its protein is CASSHRTSGNHEQYF.

This chain links TRBV5-1 with TRBJ2-5; tentatively, D is TRBD1 or TRBD2 (6 bases each). CDR1 SGHRS and CDR2 YFSETQ come from the germline V gene. The CDR3 covers 17 residues. The V end was cut by 1 base, the J end by 1 base, with 17 bases between. CDR3 amino acids: CASSLWSGGTPQETQYF. The DNA for the CDR3 is TGCGCCAGCAGCTTGTGGTCTGGCGGGACACCCCAAGAGACCCAGTACTTC.

This clonotype was detected ten times or more. The V gene is TRBV29-1, the J gene TRBJ1-3; 7 nucleotides match TRBD1. In germline, CDR1 is SQVTM, CDR2 ANQGSEA. This CDR3 spans 16 amino acids. V was clipped by 4 bases and J by 0 bases; unmatched bases: 9. CDR3 loop: CSVAGLGQTSGNTIYF. In DNA form, the CDR3 reads TGCAGCGTTGCAGGTTTGGGACAGACCTCTGGAAACACCATATATTTT.

This clonotype was recorded a few times. The V call is TRBV18, the J call TRBJ1-4; the D is unclear. The CDR3 has 13 amino acids. From germline, CDR1 is KGHSH and CDR2 LQKENI. Trimming stripped 2 bases from V and 3 bases from J, with 4 bases between. The chain's CDR3 is CASSPIPNEKLFF. The CDR3 nucleotides read TGTGCCAGCTCACCAATACCTAATGAAAAACTGTTTTTT. The full variable domain, with the rest looked up from reference TRBV18 and TRBJ1-4, is NAGVMQNPRHLVRRRGQEARLRCSPMKGHSHVYWYRQLPEEGLKFMVYLQKENIIDESGMPKERFSAEFPKEGPSILRIQQVVRGDSAAYFCASSPIPNEKLFFGSGTQLSVL.

This chain uses TRBV13 with TRBJ1-1, with TRBD1 identical over 8 bases. The CDR3 contains 14 residues. Germline trimming cut 10 bases from V and 0 bases from J; bases unmatched to any gene: 7. Germline CDR1 and CDR2: PRHDT and FYEKMQ (reference sequence). CDR3 coding DNA: TGTGCCAACGGGACAGGTAGACTGAACACTGAAGCTTTCTTT. This translates into CANGTGRLNTEAFF. Using reference TRBV13 and TRBJ1-1 for the parts outside the CDR3, the full variable domain is AAGVIQSPRHLIKEKRETATLKCYPIPRHDTVYWYQQGPGQDPQFLISFYEKMQSDKGSIPDRFSAQQFSDYHSELNMSSLELGDSALYFCANGTGRLNTEAFFGQGTRLTVV.

This chain links TRBV12-3 or TRBV12-4 with TRBJ1-1; 8 bases agree with TRBD1. The junction had 10 bases not matched to a gene; V was cut back by 7 bases and J by 0 bases. CDR3 length equals 16 residues. DNA for the CDR3: TGTGCCAGCACGGTTCGGCAGGGGGCGGTGAACACTGAAGCTTTCTTT. This translates into CASTVRQGAVNTEAFF.

Many counts were recorded for this clonotype. The gene calls are TRBV5-1 and TRBJ2-1, with D perhaps being TRBD1 or TRBD2 (6 bases each). CDR1 SGHRS and CDR2 YFSETQ come from the germline V gene. The CDR3 has 15 amino acids. V was shortened by 0 bases and J by 0 bases, with 7 bases between the two germline ends. In nucleotides, the CDR3 is TGCGCCAGCAGCTTGGAGGGGGGCTCCTACAATGAGCAGTTCTTC. Translation: CASSLEGGSYNEQFF. The full variable domain, its missing parts supplied by reference TRBV5-1 and TRBJ2-1, is KAGVTQTPRYLIKTRGQQVTLSCSPISGHRSVSWYQQTPGQGLQFLFEYFSETQRNKGNFPGRFSGRQFSNSRSEMNVSTLELGDSALYLCASSLEGGSYNEQFFGPGTRLTVL.

This clonotype was observed many times. DNA of the CDR3: TGTGCCAGCAGCTTAATGGGACTAGCGGTTTTCGGGACCCAGTACTTC. Its protein is CASSLMGLAVFGTQYF. The gene calls are TRBV11-2 and TRBJ2-5; 11 nucleotides match TRBD2. Germline V gives CDR1 SGHAT, CDR2 FQNNGV. The ends lost 2 bases at V and 7 bases at J; junction bases unmatched: 9. This CDR3 comprises 16 residues.

This clonotype was found many times. The chain joins TRBV4-1 to TRBJ2-5; unclear D gene. The germline V gene encodes CDR1 MGHRA and CDR2 YSYEKL. V lost 1 base and J 4 bases, leaving 7 bases between the germline ends. The CDR3 totals 13 residues. The CDR3 here is CASSQVPTETQYF. The CDR3 nucleotides read TGCGCCAGCAGCCAAGTCCCCACAGAGACCCAGTACTTC.

V and J are TRBV28 and TRBJ2-3; TRBD1 matches 9 bases. This CDR3 has 16 amino acids. The junction had 7 bases not matched to a gene; V was cut back by 6 bases and J by 0 bases. CDR1 is MDHEN and CDR2 is SYDVKM in the germline V gene. CDR3 nucleotides: TGTGCCAGCAGACCGGGACAGGGTTTGAGCACAGATACGCAGTATTTT. Its translation is CASRPGQGLSTDTQYF.

V usage is TRBV12-3 or TRBV12-4 and J usage is TRBJ2-7; TRBD1 matches at 8 bases. The J segment lost 9 bases and the V segment lost 5 bases, leaving 15 bases of the junction unmatched. The CDR3 sequence is 15 residues long. The CDR3 region has the DNA TGTGCCAGCAGTGCCCCCGGGGCAGGGGGCGCCACGCAGTACTTC. It translates to CASSAPGAGGATQYF.

CDR3 nucleotides: TGCGCCAGCAGCTTGGACGCAGCCTACGAGCAGTACTTC. Translating it yields CASSLDAAYEQYF. V usage is TRBV5-1 and J usage is TRBJ2-7, with D unclear. Germline values: CDR1 SGHRS, CDR2 YFSETQ. The CDR3 is 13 residues long. The V end lost 0 bases, the J end lost 2 bases, and 6 bases lay between the germline ends.

This clonotype has more than one count but fewer than ten. The chain combines TRBV6-1 with TRBJ1-5; tentative D call: TRBD1 (6 bases). The V end lost 8 bases, the J end lost 1 base, and 9 bases lay between the germline ends. The CDR3 is 13 amino acids. Germline loops: CDR1 MNHNS, CDR2 SASEGT. The CDR3 DNA reads TGTGCCAGCCAAACAGGGAGCAATCAGCCCCAGCATTTT. Translating it yields CASQTGSNQPQHF.

The rearrangement uses TRBV2 and TRBJ2-7; TRBD1 is a possible D gene (6 bases). The CDR3 is made up of 13 amino acids. Germline loops: CDR1 SNHLY, CDR2 FYNNEI. V lost 4 bases and J lost 2, with 9 bases in between. For the CDR3, the DNA is TGTGCCAGCAGTGTGAGGGACACCTACGAGCAGTACTTC. Its protein is CASSVRDTYEQYF.

J is TRBJ2-1 and V is TRBV20-1; TRBD2 aligns across 7 bases. With V trimmed by 2 bases and J by 10 bases, 11 bases remained unmatched. The CDR3 sequence is 14 residues long. Germline assignment: CDR1 DFQATT and CDR2 SNEGSKA (reference sequence). The CDR3 sequence is CSARQGLTPWEQFF. CDR3 nucleotide sequence: TGCAGTGCTAGACAGGGACTAACGCCATGGGAGCAGTTCTTC.

The chain carries TRBV18 and TRBJ2-7; TRBD2 agrees at 7 bases. CDR1 and CDR2 (germline): KGHSH, LQKENI. Trimming took 3 bases from V and 1 from J; bases not matched to a gene: 9. The CDR3 runs 16 residues. The CDR3 coding sequence is TGTGCCAGCTCACCGACGGGGGGTAGCCATTCCTACGAGCAGTACGTC. Translation gives CASSPTGGSHSYEQYV.

This clonotype occurred a few times. The gene calls are TRBV4-1 and TRBJ1-4; D not resolved. Germline V gene sequence: CDR1 MGHRA, CDR2 YSYEKL. With 1 base removed from V and 4 bases from J, the gap between germline ends came to 10 bases. The CDR3 loop spans 15 amino acids. This CDR3 reads CASSQGLGDNEKLFF. The CDR3 nucleotides are TGCGCCAGCAGCCAAGGTTTAGGAGATAATGAAAAACTGTTTTTT.

The CDR3: CASSPPRTDPNEQFF. The DNA of the CDR3 is TGTGCCAGCAGTCCCCCACGCACGGACCCCAATGAGCAGTTCTTC. The chain employs TRBV6-1 and TRBJ2-1; D remains unclear. The CDR3 is 15 amino acids. CDR1 MNHNS and CDR2 SASEGT come from the germline V gene. V was cut by 5 bases and J by 6 bases, with 17 bases left in between.

This clonotype appeared a few times. V is TRBV5-6 and J is TRBJ1-1, with D perhaps matching TRBD1 (6 bases). Looked up from germline, CDR1 is SGHDT and CDR2 is YYEEEE. The CDR3 sequence is 16 residues long. With 5 bases removed from V and 3 bases from J, the gap between germline ends came to 20 bases. CDR3 bases: TGTGCCAGCAGTACGGGACACCTCGTTGCGGACACTGAAGCTTTCTTT. It codes for CASSTGHLVADTEAFF.

This clonotype was observed a few times. The chain joins TRBV7-2 to TRBJ1-1, with a tentative D call TRBD1 (5 bases). The CDR3 is 15 residues long. The germline CDR1 and CDR2 sequences are SGHTA and FQGNSA. With 3 bases removed from V and 3 bases from J, the gap between germline ends came to 14 bases. The CDR3 reads CASSLGHAAYTEAFF. DNA for the CDR3: TGTGCCAGCAGCTTGGGGCACGCAGCATACACTGAAGCTTTCTTT. Drawing the rest from reference TRBV7-2 and TRBJ1-1, the complete variable domain is GAGVSQSPSNKVTEKGKDVELRCDPISGHTALYWYRQSLGQGLEFLIYFQGNSAPDKSGLPSDRFSAERTGGSVSTLTIQRTQQEDSAVYLCASSLGHAAYTEAFFGQGTRLTVV.

V and J are TRBV10-3 and TRBJ2-7; 8 nucleotides align to TRBD1. V dropped 2 bases and J dropped 4; count of bases not matched to a gene: 13. The CDR3 sequence is 17 residues long. Germline V gives CDR1 ENHRY, CDR2 SYGVKD. This chain's CDR3 is CAISEQARGPTTYEQYF. The DNA of the CDR3 is TGTGCCATCAGTGAGCAAGCCAGGGGGCCCACCACTTACGAGCAGTACTTC.

This clonotype was seen at least ten times. The chain recombines TRBV23-1 with TRBJ2-5; D is possibly TRBD2 (5 bases). TRBV23-1 is known as an ORF, though its function is uncertain. V shed 1 base and J shed 5 bases, with 17 bases lying between them. The CDR3 has 16 residues. CDR3 region: CASSQLEGMRRETQYF. DNA for the CDR3: TGCGCCAGCAGTCAATTAGAAGGCATGAGGAGGGAGACCCAGTACTTC.